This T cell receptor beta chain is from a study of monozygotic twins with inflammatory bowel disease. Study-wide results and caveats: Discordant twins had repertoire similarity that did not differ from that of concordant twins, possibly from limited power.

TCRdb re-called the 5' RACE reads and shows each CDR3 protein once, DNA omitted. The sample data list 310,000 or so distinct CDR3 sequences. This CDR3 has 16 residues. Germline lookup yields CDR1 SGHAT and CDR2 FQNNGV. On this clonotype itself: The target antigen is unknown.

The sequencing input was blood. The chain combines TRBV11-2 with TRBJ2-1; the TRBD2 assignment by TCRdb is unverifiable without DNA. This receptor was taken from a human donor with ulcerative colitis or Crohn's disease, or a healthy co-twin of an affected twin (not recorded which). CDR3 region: CASSRTGTRSYNEQFF.